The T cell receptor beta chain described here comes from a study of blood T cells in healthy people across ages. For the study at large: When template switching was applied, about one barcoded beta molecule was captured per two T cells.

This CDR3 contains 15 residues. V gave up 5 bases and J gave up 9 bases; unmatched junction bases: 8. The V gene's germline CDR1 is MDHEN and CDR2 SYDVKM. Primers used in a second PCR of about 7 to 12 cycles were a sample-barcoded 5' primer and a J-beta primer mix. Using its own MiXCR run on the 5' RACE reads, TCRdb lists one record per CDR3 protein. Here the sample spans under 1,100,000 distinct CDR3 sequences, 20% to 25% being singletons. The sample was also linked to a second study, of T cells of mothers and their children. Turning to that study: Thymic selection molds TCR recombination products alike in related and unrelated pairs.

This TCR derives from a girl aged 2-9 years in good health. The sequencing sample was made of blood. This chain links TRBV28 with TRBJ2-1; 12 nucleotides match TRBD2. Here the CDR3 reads CASSPTSGRSGEQFF. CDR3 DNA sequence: TGTGCCAGCAGTCCCACTAGCGGGAGGTCGGGTGAGCAGTTCTTC. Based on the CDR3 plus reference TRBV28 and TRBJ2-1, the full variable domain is DVKVTQSSRYLVKRTGEKVFLECVQDMDHENMFWYRQDPGLGLRLIYFSYDVKMKEKGDIPEGYSVSREKKERFSLILESASTNQTSMYLCASSPTSGRSGEQFFGPGTRLTVL.